The rows below give T cell receptor beta chains drawn from one sample of a study of blood T cell repertoires in COVID-19. The table came from immunoSEQ multiplex PCR; TCRdb's copy has only in-frame clones and leaves some out. Here the sample spans about 180,000 clones, 88% being singletons. The sample was peripheral blood. Every receptor here comes from a woman in her thirties with acute or convalescent COVID-19. Both conserved end residues are part of each CDR3. A D gene is named only where the DNA matches it firmly. Some rows have no size entry. The others give once, few or many, or a class for an expanded clone.

CDR3	DNA	D	V	size	J
CASRRYTDYGYTF	TGTGCCAGCAGACGATACACAGACTATGGCTACACCTTC	NA	TRBV5-6	NA	TRBJ1-2
CASSSTGSTEAFF	TGTGCCAGCAGCTCCACAGGGAGCACTGAAGCTTTCTTT	NA	TRBV9	NA	TRBJ1-1
CASSLGTRYGEQYF	TGTGCCAGCAGTCTTGGGACTAGGTACGGCGAGCAGTACTTC	TRBD2	TRBV28	once	TRBJ2-7
CASSWAGGNEQFF	TGTGCCAGCAGTTGGGCAGGGGGCAATGAGCAGTTCTTC	TRBD1	TRBV3-1/TRBV3-2	NA	TRBJ2-1
CASSLRDSGNTIYF	TGTGCCAGCAGCTTACGGGACTCTGGAAACACCATATATTTT	NA	TRBV7-2	NA	TRBJ1-3
CAWRGSGRGTAFF	TGTGCCTGGAGGGGCTCAGGGAGGGGTACGGCTTTCTTT	NA	TRBV30	few	TRBJ1-1
CASSPPGGSSYEQYF	TGTGCCAGCTCACCACCCGGGGGATCCTCCTACGAGCAGTACTTC	NA	TRBV18	NA	TRBJ2-7
CASRQGGDSPLHF	TGCGCCAGCAGACAGGGGGGGGATTCACCCCTCCACTTT	TRBD1	TRBV5-1	NA	TRBJ1-6
CASSRKLAETTDEQFF	TGCGCCAGCAGCCGGAAACTAGCGGAGACAACCGATGAGCAGTTCTTC	TRBD2	TRBV4-1	NA	TRBJ2-1
CASSRPTSGGTDTQYF	TGTGCCAGCAGCAGGCCGACTAGCGGAGGCACAGATACGCAGTATTTT	TRBD2	TRBV5-4	NA	TRBJ2-3
CASSSRGDNEQFF	TGTGCCAGCAGTTCGAGAGGAGACAATGAGCAGTTCTTC	NA	TRBV27	NA	TRBJ2-1
CASSLVRYEAFF	TGTGCCAGCAGCTTGGTTCGCTACGAAGCTTTCTTT	NA	TRBV5-8	NA	TRBJ1-1
CASSLTGEETQYF	TGTGCCAGCAGTCTCACGGGAGAAGAGACCCAGTACTTC	NA	TRBV2	NA	TRBJ2-5
CASSHARDKKSPLHF	TGCGCCAGCAGTCACGCCCGGGACAAGAAATCACCCCTCCACTTT	NA	TRBV23-1	NA	TRBJ1-6
CASSVEQGTEAFF	TGTGCCAGCAGCGTAGAACAGGGGACAGAAGCTTTCTTT	TRBD1	TRBV9	NA	TRBJ1-1
CASTRRLANVLTF	TGTGCCAGCACCAGGAGGCTGGCCAACGTCCTGACTTTC	NA	TRBV28	NA	TRBJ2-6
CASREIAGDASEQYF	TGTGCCAGCAGGGAGATAGCGGGAGACGCCAGCGAGCAGTACTTC	TRBD2	TRBV28	NA	TRBJ2-7
CASTLRGGYEQYF	TGTGCCAGCACCTTAAGGGGAGGGTACGAGCAGTACTTC	TRBD2	TRBV27	NA	TRBJ2-7
CASSFTRTSGTNEQFF	TGTGCCAGCAGTTTTACCCGGACTAGCGGAACCAATGAGCAGTTCTTC	TRBD2	TRBV5-4	NA	TRBJ2-1
CASSSRRSSYNEQFF	TGTGCCAGCAGTTCTAGGAGGAGCTCCTACAATGAGCAGTTCTTC	NA	TRBV7-2	NA	TRBJ2-1
CASSRTGISEKLFF	TGTGCCAGCAGCCGGACAGGGATAAGTGAAAAACTGTTTTTT	TRBD1	TRBV5-6	NA	TRBJ1-4
CSAAGNQPQHF	TGCAGTGCTGCAGGGAATCAGCCCCAGCATTTT	NA	TRBV20-1	once	TRBJ1-5
CASSLRLAGADEQYF	TGTGCCAGCAGCTTGAGACTAGCGGGAGCGGACGAGCAGTACTTC	TRBD2	TRBV5-4	NA	TRBJ2-7
CASSKGLAGATGNIQYF	TGTGCCAGCAGTAAAGGACTAGCGGGAGCTACTGGAAACATTCAGTACTTC	TRBD2	TRBV2	NA	TRBJ2-4
CASSLWDLAGEGSYEQYF	TGTGCCAGCAGTTTATGGGACCTAGCGGGAGAAGGGTCCTACGAGCAGTACTTC	TRBD2	TRBV28	NA	TRBJ2-7
CASSSSGVDTQYF	TGCGCCAGCAGTAGTAGCGGGGTTGATACGCAGTATTTT	TRBD2	TRBV5-1	NA	TRBJ2-3
CASSGNPGLANTGELFF	TGCGCCAGCAGCGGAAACCCGGGACTAGCGAATACCGGGGAGCTGTTTTTT	TRBD2	TRBV5-1	NA	TRBJ2-2
CASMVGQGGETQYF	TGTGCCAGCATGGTCGGACAGGGTGGAGAGACCCAGTACTTC	TRBD1	TRBV6-6	NA	TRBJ2-5
CAWSVITFLGAGNTIYF	TGTGCCTGGAGTGTAATAACATTTTTGGGCGCTGGAAACACCATATATTTT	NA	TRBV30	NA	TRBJ1-3
CATSRDNTGNTIYF	TGTGCCACCAGCAGAGATAATACTGGAAACACCATATATTTT	NA	TRBV15	NA	TRBJ1-3
CASSPYERPEAFF	TGTGCCAGCAGCCCTTACGAGCGACCCGAAGCTTTCTTT	NA	TRBV11-3	NA	TRBJ1-1
CASSLQEGSPLHF	TGCGCCAGCAGCTTGCAGGAAGGTTCACCCCTCCACTTT	NA	TRBV5-1	NA	TRBJ1-6
CASRVAGVSTDTQYF	TGTGCCAGCAGGGTAGCGGGAGTGAGCACAGATACGCAGTATTTT	TRBD2	TRBV28	NA	TRBJ2-3
CASSLGAANGYTF	TGTGCCAGCAGCTTAGGGGCAGCTAATGGCTACACCTTC	NA	TRBV7-9	NA	TRBJ1-2
CASSLSTNGYTF	TGTGCCAGCAGTTTATCTACGAATGGCTACACCTTC	NA	TRBV28	NA	TRBJ1-2
CASSQSVDTGELFF	TGTGCCAGCTCACAAAGCGTGGACACCGGGGAGCTGTTTTTT	NA	TRBV18	NA	TRBJ2-2
CASSPQVTSGSNEQFF	TGTGCCAGCAGCCCCCAGGTGACTAGCGGGAGTAATGAGCAGTTCTTC	TRBD2	TRBV5-6	NA	TRBJ2-1
CAIWGVGSEAFF	TGTGCCATCTGGGGAGTGGGGAGTGAAGCTTTCTTT	NA	TRBV10-3	NA	TRBJ1-1
CASIRGHATNEKLFF	TGTGCCAGCATTAGGGGGCATGCAACTAATGAAAAACTGTTTTTT	TRBD1	TRBV6-5	once	TRBJ1-4
CAWNHGLSGTGELFF	TGTGCCTGGAACCATGGACTGTCAGGCACCGGGGAGCTGTTTTTT	NA	TRBV30	NA	TRBJ2-2
CASSRSNRASTGNTIYF	TGTGCCAGCAGTCGTTCTAACAGGGCATCGACTGGAAACACCATATATTTT	NA	TRBV6-6	NA	TRBJ1-3
CASSHGGPGELFF	TGTGCCAGCAGCCACGGAGGGCCCGGGGAGCTGTTTTTT	NA	TRBV7-8	once	TRBJ2-2
CASSSGSEQYF	TGTGCCAGCAGTTCGGGGAGCGAGCAGTACTTC	NA	TRBV28	NA	TRBJ2-7
CASSFWPTDTQYF	TGTGCCAGCAGCTTTTGGCCTACAGATACGCAGTATTTT	NA	TRBV7-9	NA	TRBJ2-3
CASSQQGIYGYTF	TGCGCCAGCAGCCAACAGGGGATCTATGGCTACACCTTC	NA	TRBV4-1	NA	TRBJ1-2
CAWSQGARSPLHF	TGTGCCTGGAGCCAGGGGGCGCGGTCACCCCTCCACTTT	TRBD1	TRBV30	NA	TRBJ1-6
CASSFTSGRINNEQFF	TGTGCCAGCTCGTTCACTAGCGGGAGAATTAACAATGAGCAGTTCTTC	TRBD2	TRBV18	NA	TRBJ2-1
CASSLGVGDTQYF	TGTGCCAGCAGCTTAGGGGTGGGAGATACGCAGTATTTT	NA	TRBV5-6	NA	TRBJ2-3
CASSLKLAGYTGELFF	TGTGCCAGCAGCTTGAAACTAGCGGGATACACCGGGGAGCTGTTTTTT	TRBD2	TRBV5-4	NA	TRBJ2-2
CASSLGVWDRKYQETQYF	TGTGCCAGCAGCTTAGGGGTTTGGGACAGAAAGTACCAAGAGACCCAGTACTTC	TRBD1	TRBV7-9	once	TRBJ2-5
CARSQGANYEQYF	TGTGCCAGAAGCCAAGGGGCTAACTACGAGCAGTACTTC	NA	TRBV5-3	NA	TRBJ2-7
CAGRPGQYF	TGCGCCGGAAGACCGGGGCAGTACTTC	NA	TRBV5-1	NA	TRBJ2-7
CASSPPVVETQYF	TGTGCCAGCTCACCTCCGGTGGTAGAGACCCAGTACTTC	NA	TRBV18	NA	TRBJ2-5
CAWSVGQAWGYTF	TGTGCCTGGAGTGTAGGACAGGCATGGGGCTACACCTTC	TRBD1	TRBV30	NA	TRBJ1-2
CASIPVSGWTGELFF	TGTGCCAGTATACCGGTCTCAGGGTGGACCGGGGAGCTGTTTTTT	NA	TRBV19	NA	TRBJ2-2
CASSPDSGLPQHF	TGTGCCAGCTCACCCGACTCAGGGCTGCCCCAGCATTTT	NA	TRBV18	NA	TRBJ1-5